The source of this TCR beta chain is a study of T-cell reconstitution after alpha-beta-depleted transplantation in children (dated by TCRdb to the mid-2010s). For the study in its entirety: The study quantitatively tracked T-cell immune reconstitution after TCRalphabeta/CD19-depleted allogeneic hematopoietic cell transplantation in children using TCR repertoire profiling. The paper's findings and limits, for the study overall: Over the following months the frequencies of hyperexpanded clones went down, and after one year T-cell counts and TCRbeta diversity were mostly credited to newly produced T cells. The apparently early alphabetaT-cell count recovery about two months after transplant was reportedly dependent on only several hundred rapidly expanded clones derived from non-depleted graft cells. The high TCRbeta diversity at day 60 in some patients was ascribed to recipient T cells and intrathymic progenitors that had survived conditioning.

The treatment or condition label, read with the paper, signifies: allogeneic hematopoietic cell transplantation with graft depleted of TCRalphabeta T cells and CD19 B cells. Transplant recipients were children who received TCRalphabeta/CD19-depleted allogeneic hematopoietic cell grafts. Library prep was done by PCR. The sequencing machine was an Illumina HiSeq 2500. To normalize quantification of the TCRbeta repertoire, the TCR libraries were built with molecular barcoding that relied on unique molecular identifiers. The public reads were quality trimmed at Q25 with fastp and then assembled into clones with MiXCR by TCRdb, keeping productive beta chains. Every entry covers one CDR3 protein and lists the most common genes and DNA from its rows. Within this sample are under 150,000 distinct CDR3 sequences, with more than 9.5% of them counted one time only. About 25% of the sample comes from the top ten.

In the case of this clonotype: Its specific antigen is unknown. Base-call qualities are not available, and no considerably larger clone is one nucleotide away.

Sequences SGHRS (CDR1) and YFSETQ (CDR2) are obtained from the germline V gene. Ends trimmed: V by 1 base, J by 3 bases; bases unmatched to a gene: 5. Its CDR3 holds 16 amino acids, cysteine through phenylalanine. Solely the CDR3 DNA is kept, with 48 bases framed from the first base. The V and J genes are TRBV5-1 and TRBJ2-2, and 8 junctional nucleotides match TRBD1. The sequence came from a girl under three years old who had a stem cell transplant for combined immunodeficiency, so the T cells may come from the graft donor. Source: PBMCs, mostly from graft donor cells, taken 180 days after TCRalphabeta/CD19-depleted stem cell transplant. The CDR3: CASSLPRGRYTGELFF. The nucleotides are TGCGCCAGCAGCTTGCCCAGGGGGCGCTACACCGGGGAGCTGTTTTTT.